This TCR beta chain was sequenced during a study of glioma-infiltrating T cells (dated by TCRdb to the mid-2010s). In the study overall: Glioma tissue, non-neoplastic brain tissue and matched peripheral blood mononuclear cells were used as sources from which TCR alpha- and beta-chain repertoires were sequenced. To measure how far tissue and blood T-cell populations diverged, each tissue-infiltrating repertoire was compared against the peripheral blood repertoire of the same patient. Three low-grade glioma patients, eight or nine primary glioblastoma patients and three non-glioma patients contributing non-neoplastic brain tissue were included in the paired cohort.

This clonotype was recorded at least ten times. Its binding antigen is unknown. Per-base qualities were not stored, and no clone one base away is much larger. Points the paper makes about the study in general: Only a very small number of CDR3 sequences turned up in both tissue and blood, a result put down to high CDR3 diversity combined with limited sampling. In non-neoplastic patients, VJ-independent divergence between tissue and blood fell below expectation, whereas in all gliomas, and especially in low-grade gliomas, the divergence rose above expectation. The group comparisons were based on small numbers of patients: three non-neoplastic, three low-grade glioma and seven or eight glioblastoma patients.

The iRepertoire nested amplicon-rescue multiplex PCR (arm-PCR) platform was used to amplify TCR alpha and beta CDR3 regions from RNA. The input for one-step reverse transcription and amplification was roughly 85-400 ng of either tissue mRNA or PBMC total RNA. Following bead purification, Illumina adapters were added by a secondary multiplex PCR, and libraries between 200 and 400 bp were gel-purified. Libraries carried internal 6-nucleotide barcodes used for demultiplexing. Libraries were sequenced on an Illumina MiSeq with 2x220 or 2x250 nucleotide paired-end reads. The paper's processing steps were these. FLASH 1.2.11 was used to merge paired reads, and BWA-MEM then aligned the reads to the GRCh37 human genome before TRA and TRB reads were extracted. V and J assignment used an IMGT-derived reference of cassette sequences and CDR3 motifs that included pseudogenes. Reads were translated in three frames, and productive CDR3s were defined by a C…FGXG motif without stop codons. Unique combinations of V-J cassette pair and CDR3 amino acid sequence were defined as clonotypes. Reads were filtered by Hamming distance, with the threshold set by the sequence error rate of each sample in mapped regions. Using fastp trimming at Q25 and MiXCR clonotype assembly, TCRdb reanalyzed the public sequencing data and kept in-frame beta chains. CDR3 protein duplicates are merged, each entry listing the most common genes and DNA. The V and J calls and clone size are TCRdb's, not the authors'. The sample records more than 85,000 distinct CDR3 sequences, approximately 26% of which are singletons. Of the sample, approximately 35% is held by the ten largest clones.

The junction shows trimming of 2 bases on V and 3 bases on J, plus 13 bases between the germline ends. The CDR3 sequence holds 15 residues, the cysteine and phenylalanine included. The kept DNA is CDR3 alone, 45 bases in frame from the first base. CDR1 and CDR2 were assigned from the germline V gene (reference sequence) as LNHDA and SQIVND. Sequenced input: glioma tissue, nonneoplastic brain tissue, or PBMCs (not recorded which). The origin of this receptor is a human donor with low-grade glioma or glioblastoma, undergoing nonglioma brain surgery, or in good health (not recorded which). This receptor chain uses TRBV19 and TRBJ1-1; the D gene cannot be named for sure. Read as DNA, the sequence is TGTGCCAGTAGTATACCAGAGGTGCACTACACTGAAGCTTTCTTT. This encodes CASSIPEVHYTEAFF.